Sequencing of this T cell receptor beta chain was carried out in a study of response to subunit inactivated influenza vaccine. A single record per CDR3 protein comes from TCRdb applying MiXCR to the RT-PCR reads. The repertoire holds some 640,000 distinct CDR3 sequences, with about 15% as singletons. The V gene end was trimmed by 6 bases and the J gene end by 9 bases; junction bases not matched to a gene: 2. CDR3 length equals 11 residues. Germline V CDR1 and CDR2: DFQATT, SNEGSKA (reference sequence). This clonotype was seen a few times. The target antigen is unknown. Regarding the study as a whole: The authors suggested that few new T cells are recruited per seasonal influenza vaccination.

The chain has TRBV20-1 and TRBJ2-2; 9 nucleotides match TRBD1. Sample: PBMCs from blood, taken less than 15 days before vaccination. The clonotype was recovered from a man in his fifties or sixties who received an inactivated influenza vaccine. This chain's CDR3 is CSAGQGRELFF. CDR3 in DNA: TGCAGTGCAGGACAGGGGAGGGAGCTGTTTTTT.